This record looks at one TCR beta chain sequence and its context. The source of the sample is a study of shared clonotypes between healthy human individuals. Only in-frame clones appear in the TCRdb table, and some are missing; sequencing was by immunoSEQ multiplex PCR. The table has approximately 600,000 clones, 85% to 95% seen once. The CDR3 is made up of 14 amino acids. The V segment lost 6 bases and the J segment 4 bases; nucleotides outside the gene matches: 9. Germline CDR1 MDHEN, CDR2 SYDVKM. Terminally differentiated effector memory CD45RA+ cells were left out of the naive CD8 fraction, which was CD45RO-negative and positively selected for CCR7.

Input material: naive CD8+ T cells sorted from blood. This sequence joins TRBV28 and TRBJ2-7; TRBD1 aligns across 7 bases. The sequence was obtained from a woman aged 25 to 39 in good health. In DNA form, the CDR3 reads TGTGCCAGCAGCCGAACCGACAGGGCTTACGAGCAGTACTTC. This codes for CASSRTDRAYEQYF.